The 26 T cell receptor beta chains listed next were all sequenced from one sample in a study of response to subunit inactivated influenza vaccine. TCRdb itself ran the RT-PCR reads through MiXCR, one entry per CDR3 protein. The sample carries hundreds of thousands of distinct CDR3 sequences, less than 8% recorded once. The sample in question was PBMCs from blood, obtained around 25 months after vaccination. These receptors all come from a man aged 45-69 years who received an inactivated influenza vaccine.

This chain uses TRBV6-1 with TRBJ1-2; TRBD1 matches at 9 bases. Trimming took 7 bases from V and 9 from J; bases not matched to a gene: 15. The CDR3 totals 15 residues. Germline CDR1 MNHNS, CDR2 SASEGT. DNA of the CDR3: TGTGCCAGCACCGATCACGGGGACAGGGTCAATCGCTACACCTTC. It specifies CASTDHGDRVNRYTF.

The chain recombines TRBV20-1 with TRBJ2-1; the D call may be TRBD1 or TRBD2 (5 bases each). The CDR3 covers 15 residues. Germline values: CDR1 DFQATT, CDR2 SNEGSKA (reference sequence). V shed 3 bases and J shed 0 bases, with 12 bases lying between them. The CDR3 bases are TGCAGTGCTAGGGGTTTTGGGGGCTCCTACAATGAGCAGTTCTTC. It codes for CSARGFGGSYNEQFF.

V is TRBV5-1 and J is TRBJ2-7; D unresolved. This CDR3 is built from 15 residues. The germline V gene has CDR1 SGHRS and CDR2 YFSETQ. Trimming stripped 1 base from V and 1 base from J, with 12 bases between. The CDR3 sequence is CASSLLPRGSYEQYF. In DNA form, the CDR3 reads TGCGCCAGCAGCTTGCTTCCTCGCGGATCCTACGAGCAGTACTTC.

In its sample, this clonotype was seen a few times. The chain carries TRBV7-3 and TRBJ2-3; perhaps TRBD2 as D (7 bases). Looked up from germline, CDR1 is SGHTA and CDR2 is FQGTGA. V was trimmed by 8 bases and J by 8 bases, leaving 20 bases between them. There are 14 residues in the CDR3. The chain's CDR3 is CASGTGGRAATQYF. The CDR3 DNA sequence: TGTGCCAGCGGGACCGGGGGGCGAGCCGCTACGCAGTATTTT.

This clonotype was counted a few times. The V call is TRBV28, the J call TRBJ1-5; 8 bases agree with TRBD1. The V segment lost 5 bases and the J segment 2 bases; nucleotides outside the gene matches: 8. This CDR3 comprises 16 residues. Germline values: CDR1 MDHEN, CDR2 SYDVKM. The CDR3 is CASSQSGGAGNQPQHF. As DNA, the CDR3 is TGTGCCAGCAGTCAATCAGGGGGCGCGGGCAATCAGCCCCAGCATTTT.

On this clonotype itself: An end of the junction does not agree with germline; a read error may underlie this. The gene calls are TRBV3-1 and TRBJ2-5; D not certain. Per germline, CDR1 LGHDT and CDR2 YNNKEL (reference sequence). The CDR3 totals 12 residues. The CDR3 DNA sequence: TGTGCCAGCAGCCAATATGAACAGATAAGGAGCTTC. Amino acid sequence: CASSQYEQIRSF.

The chain's CDR3 is CASSTRTIDRAETQYF. CDR3 DNA: TGCGCCAGCAGCACTCGAACCATCGACAGGGCCGAGACCCAGTACTTC. J is TRBJ2-5 and V is TRBV5-1; 7 positions agree with TRBD1. The CDR3 spans 16 residues. Germline V CDR1 and CDR2: SGHRS, YFSETQ. Losses at the gene ends were 4 bases for V and 5 bases for J; bases not matched to a gene: 14.

This clonotype was observed once. The chain couples TRBV23-1 to TRBJ1-5; the D is unclear. TRBV23-1 is recorded as an ORF, its role being uncertain. Trimming shortened V by 9 bases and J by 9 bases, and 33 bases separated the two germline ends. The CDR3 spans 18 residues. The CDR3 here is CASSIPSSSDEGPRPQHF. DNA for the CDR3: TGCGCCAGTTCGATACCCTCCTCCTCGGATGAGGGCCCACGGCCCCAGCATTTT.

The genes are TRBV27 and TRBJ2-7, with 7 bases aligning to TRBD2. The V segment lost 5 bases and the J segment 1 base; nucleotides outside the gene matches: 8. CDR1 and CDR2 from the germline V gene are MNHEY and SMNVEV (reference sequence). The CDR3 totals 15 residues. The CDR3 is CASSLHGGGSYEQYF. Here the CDR3 DNA reads TGTGCCAGCAGTCTTCATGGCGGGGGATCCTACGAGCAGTACTTC.

The sample holds a few counts of this clonotype. CDR3 nucleotide sequence: TGCGCCAGCAGCCAAGATCTGGGAGCTGACGAGCAGTACTTC. Its translation is CASSQDLGADEQYF. The chain links TRBV4-3 to TRBJ2-7; tentative D call: TRBD2 (5 bases). Trimming removed 0 bases at V and 5 bases at J, with 11 bases between. The CDR3 runs 14 residues. The germline gives CDR1 LGHNA, CDR2 YSLEER.

This clonotype was observed many times. This chain connects TRBV5-1 to TRBJ1-2; no reliable D call. V was trimmed by 0 bases and J by 6 bases, leaving 6 bases between them. Germline V gene data show CDR1 as SGHRS and CDR2 as YFSETQ. This CDR3 region has 12 residues. Written as DNA, the CDR3 is TGCGCCAGCAGCTTGGCCGACCATGGCTACACCTTC. Its translation is CASSLADHGYTF.

This clonotype turned up a few times. The chain employs TRBV12-3 or TRBV12-4 and TRBJ1-5, with D hard to call. The CDR3 loop spans 14 amino acids. V lost 3 bases and J 3 bases, leaving 9 bases between the germline ends. DNA for the CDR3: TGTGCCAGCAGTTTCCCGTCGATCAATCAGCCCCAGCATTTT. The encoded protein is CASSFPSINQPQHF.

The chain recombines TRBV7-2 with TRBJ1-3; tentatively, D is TRBD1 (6 bases). The CDR3 has 16 residues. V was clipped by 5 bases and J by 2 bases, with 16 bases between them. Germline CDR1 and CDR2: SGHTA and FQGNSA. The CDR3: CASSPGGGLPGNTIYF. CDR3 in DNA: TGTGCCAGCAGCCCGGGCGGGGGCCTGCCTGGAAACACCATATATTTT.

The V call is TRBV9, the J call TRBJ2-3; D is possibly TRBD2 (6 bases). In germline, CDR1 is SGDLS, CDR2 YYNGEE. This CDR3 region has 15 residues. V lost 3 bases to trimming and J lost 0 bases, with 11 bases between them. This chain's CDR3 is CASSDFRGSTDTQYF. The DNA of the CDR3 is TGTGCCAGCAGCGATTTTCGGGGGAGCACAGATACGCAGTATTTT.

This clonotype was found a few times. The J gene is TRBJ2-5, the V gene TRBV28; a possible D gene is TRBD2 (6 bases). This CDR3 has 13 residues. Germline V gene data show CDR1 as MDHEN and CDR2 as SYDVKM. V lost 6 bases and J lost 5, with 13 bases in between. The CDR3 here is CASSRTIRETQYF. The CDR3, as DNA: TGTGCCAGCAGCCGGACTATTCGGGAGACCCAGTACTTC.

V usage is TRBV10-2 and J usage is TRBJ2-5; no definite D call. Between the trimmed V and J ends, which lost 4 bases and 1 base, there was a span of 13 bases. This CDR3 has 15 amino acids. CDR1 is WSHSY, CDR2 SAAADI, per germline. CDR3 residues: CASSVIGQPQETQYF. In nucleotides, the CDR3 is TGCGCCAGCAGTGTGATTGGGCAGCCCCAAGAGACCCAGTACTTC.

J is TRBJ2-1 and V is TRBV11-2; D is uncertain. This CDR3 spans 15 amino acids. Deletions cut 4 bases from V and 2 bases from J, with 12 bases between. CDR1 is SGHAT and CDR2 is FQNNGV in the germline V gene. This CDR3 is CASSYDQETYNEQFF. The CDR3 DNA reads TGTGCCAGCAGCTACGACCAGGAGACCTACAATGAGCAGTTCTTC.

J is TRBJ1-5 and V is TRBV27; TRBD1 matches at 10 bases. Germline-derived CDR1 and CDR2 are MNHEY and SMNVEV (reference sequence). There are 16 residues in the CDR3. Trimming took 6 bases from V and 0 from J; bases not matched to a gene: 5. The CDR3: CASRDRGFYSNQPQHF. CDR3 DNA sequence: TGTGCCAGCAGGGACAGGGGGTTCTATAGCAATCAGCCCCAGCATTTT.

This clonotype was counted between two and nine times. V is TRBV27 and J is TRBJ2-2; a possible D gene is TRBD1 (6 bases). The CDR3 spans 17 residues. Trimming took off 3 bases at V and 5 bases at J, with 19 bases between the two ends. Germline-derived CDR1 and CDR2 are MNHEY and SMNVEV (reference sequence). CDR3 in DNA: TGTGCCAGCAGTTTCTACTCCGTCTTAGGGACAACCGGGGAGCTGTTTTTT. Translating it yields CASSFYSVLGTTGELFF.

This clonotype has at least ten counts. The chain is built from TRBV14 and TRBJ2-6; unclear D gene. The CDR3 consists of 16 residues. Trimming removed 4 bases at V and 0 bases at J, with 10 bases between. Germline V gene lookup returns CDR1 SGHDN and CDR2 FVKESK. CDR3 in DNA: TGTGCCAGCAGCCCGATTATATACTCTGGGGCCAACGTCCTGACTTTC. Translated: CASSPIIYSGANVLTF.

The rearrangement joins TRBV5-1 to TRBJ2-3; 12 bases are a match to TRBD2. CDR1 and CDR2 (germline): SGHRS, YFSETQ. Trimming took 4 bases from V and 2 from J; bases not matched to a gene: 5. This CDR3 comprises 16 residues. CDR3 in amino acids: CASSGRLAGDTDTQYF. CDR3 DNA: TGCGCCAGCAGCGGGAGACTAGCGGGGGACACAGATACGCAGTATTTT.

In this sample, this clonotype turned up many times. The V call is TRBV28, the J call TRBJ2-4, with TRBD2 matching 8 bases. The CDR3 loop spans 17 amino acids. V was pared by 10 bases and J by 0 bases, with 14 bases of the junction left unmatched. Per germline, CDR1 MDHEN and CDR2 SYDVKM. The CDR3 region is CATTKREYGKAKNIQYF. Here the CDR3 DNA reads TGTGCCACCACTAAGCGGGAGTACGGAAAAGCCAAAAACATTCAGTACTTC.

This clonotype was seen ten or more times. The J gene is TRBJ2-7, the V gene TRBV9, with unresolved D. V lost 0 bases, J lost 3 bases, and 7 bases lay in between. CDR1 is SGDLS and CDR2 is YYNGEE in the germline V gene. This CDR3 comprises 13 residues. CDR3 coding DNA: TGTGCCAGCAGCGTAGAACGGTTCTACGAGCAGTACTTC. Translating gives CASSVERFYEQYF.

This clonotype occurred a few times. The gene calls are TRBV18 and TRBJ1-5, with no clear D. This CDR3 spans 14 amino acids. V lost 2 bases and J 5 bases, leaving 10 bases between the germline ends. Germline V gene lookup returns CDR1 KGHSH and CDR2 LQKENI. CDR3 in amino acids: CASSPSQVDQPQHF. The CDR3 region has the DNA TGTGCCAGCTCACCAAGTCAGGTAGATCAGCCCCAGCATTTT.

This clonotype appeared a few times. V usage is TRBV11-2 and J usage is TRBJ2-5; D might be TRBD1 (6 bases). The germline CDR1 and CDR2 sequences are SGHAT and FQNNGV. Trimming took 0 bases from V and 1 from J, leaving 12 bases between them. This CDR3 spans 16 amino acids. The CDR3 DNA reads as TGTGCCAGCAGCTTAGAGAGGGGGTCGCTCCAAGAGACCCAGTACTTC. Translation: CASSLERGSLQETQYF.

This chain joins TRBV7-2 and TRBJ2-3, with D unresolved. The CDR3 runs to 14 residues. Trimming removed 2 bases from V and 2 bases from J, with 8 bases in between. Germline V CDR1 and CDR2: SGHTA, FQGNSA. CDR3 nucleotides: TGTGCCAGCAGCTTAAACTACCACACAGATACGCAGTATTTT. Translating gives CASSLNYHTDTQYF.